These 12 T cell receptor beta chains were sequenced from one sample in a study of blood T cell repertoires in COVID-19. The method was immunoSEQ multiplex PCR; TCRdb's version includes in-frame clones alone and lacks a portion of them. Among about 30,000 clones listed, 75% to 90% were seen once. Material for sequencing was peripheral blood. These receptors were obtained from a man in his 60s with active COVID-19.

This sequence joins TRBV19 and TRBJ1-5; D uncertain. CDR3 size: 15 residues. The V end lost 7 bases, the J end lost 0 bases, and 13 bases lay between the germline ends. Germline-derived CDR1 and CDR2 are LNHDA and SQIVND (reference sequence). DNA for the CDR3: TGTGCCAGTAACATGGGAGCATATAGCAATCAGCCCCAGCATTTT. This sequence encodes CASNMGAYSNQPQHF.

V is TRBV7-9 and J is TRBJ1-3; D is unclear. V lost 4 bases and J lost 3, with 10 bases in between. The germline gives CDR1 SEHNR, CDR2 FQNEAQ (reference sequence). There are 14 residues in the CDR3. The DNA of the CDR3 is TGTGCCAGCAGCTCCCGAGGAGATGGAAACACCATATATTTT. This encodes CASSSRGDGNTIYF.

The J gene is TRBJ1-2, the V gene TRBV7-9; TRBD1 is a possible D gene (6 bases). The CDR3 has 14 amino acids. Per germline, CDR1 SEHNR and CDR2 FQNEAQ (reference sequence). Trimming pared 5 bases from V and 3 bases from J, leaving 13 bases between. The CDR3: CASSPPGGHYGYTF. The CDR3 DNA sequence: TGTGCCAGCAGCCCGCCGGGGGGCCACTATGGCTACACCTTC.

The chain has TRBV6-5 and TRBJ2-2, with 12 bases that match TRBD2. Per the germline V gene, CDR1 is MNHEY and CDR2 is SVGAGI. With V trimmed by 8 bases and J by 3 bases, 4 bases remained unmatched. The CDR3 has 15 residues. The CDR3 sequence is CASRRLAGDTGELFF. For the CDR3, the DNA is TGTGCCAGCCGCCGACTAGCGGGGGACACCGGGGAGCTGTTTTTT.

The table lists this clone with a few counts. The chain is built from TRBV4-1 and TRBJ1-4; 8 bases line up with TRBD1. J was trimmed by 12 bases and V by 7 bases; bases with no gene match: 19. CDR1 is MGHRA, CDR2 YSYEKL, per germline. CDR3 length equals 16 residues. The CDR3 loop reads CASMAGLGQGARELFF. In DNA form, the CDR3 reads TGCGCCAGCATGGCCGGGCTAGGACAGGGTGCAAGAGAACTGTTTTTT.

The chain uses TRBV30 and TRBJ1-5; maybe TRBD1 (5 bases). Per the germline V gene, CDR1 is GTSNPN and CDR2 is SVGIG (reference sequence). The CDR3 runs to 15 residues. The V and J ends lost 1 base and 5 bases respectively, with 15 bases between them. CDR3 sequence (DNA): TGTGCCTGGAGTGCCTCCGGGACTACCTATCAGCCCCAGCATTTT. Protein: CAWSASGTTYQPQHF. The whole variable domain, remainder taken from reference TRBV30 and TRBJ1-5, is SQTIHQWPATLVQPVGSPLSLECTVEGTSNPNLYWYRQAAGRGLQLLFYSVGIGQISSEVPQNLSASRPQDRQFILSSKKLLLSDSGFYLCAWSASGTTYQPQHFGDGTRLSIL.

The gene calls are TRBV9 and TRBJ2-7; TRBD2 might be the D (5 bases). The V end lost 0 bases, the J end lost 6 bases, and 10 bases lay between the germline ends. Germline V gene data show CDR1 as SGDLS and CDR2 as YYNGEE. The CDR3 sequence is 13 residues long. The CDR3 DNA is TGTGCCAGCAGCGTAGGGAGGTCGGGCGAGCAGTACTTC. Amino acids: CASSVGRSGEQYF.

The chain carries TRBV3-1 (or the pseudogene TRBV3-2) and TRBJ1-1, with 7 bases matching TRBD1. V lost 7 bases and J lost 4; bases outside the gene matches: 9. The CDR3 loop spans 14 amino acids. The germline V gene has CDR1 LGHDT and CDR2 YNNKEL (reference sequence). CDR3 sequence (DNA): TGTGCCAGCAATAACAGGGGATCAGCCACTGAAGCTTTCTTT. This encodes CASNNRGSATEAFF.

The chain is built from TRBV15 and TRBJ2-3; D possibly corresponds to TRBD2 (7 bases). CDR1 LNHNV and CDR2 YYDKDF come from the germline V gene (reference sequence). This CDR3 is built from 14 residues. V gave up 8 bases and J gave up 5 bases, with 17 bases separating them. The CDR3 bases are TGTGCCACCCACGGTCGGGGGGCTGGAGATACGCAGTATTTT. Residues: CATHGRGAGDTQYF. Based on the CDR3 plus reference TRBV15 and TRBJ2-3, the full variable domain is DAMVIQNPRYQVTQFGKPVTLSCSQTLNHNVMYWYQQKSSQAPKLLFHYYDKDFNNEADTPDNFQSRRPNTSFCFLDIRSPGLGDTAMYLCATHGRGAGDTQYFGPGTRLTVL.

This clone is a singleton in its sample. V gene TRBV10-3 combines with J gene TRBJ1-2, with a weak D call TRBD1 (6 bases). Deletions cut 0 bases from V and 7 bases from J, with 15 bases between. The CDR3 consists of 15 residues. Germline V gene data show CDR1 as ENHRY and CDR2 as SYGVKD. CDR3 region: CAISESMIRGVGYTF. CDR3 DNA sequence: TGTGCCATCAGTGAGTCGATGATCAGGGGTGTTGGCTACACCTTC.

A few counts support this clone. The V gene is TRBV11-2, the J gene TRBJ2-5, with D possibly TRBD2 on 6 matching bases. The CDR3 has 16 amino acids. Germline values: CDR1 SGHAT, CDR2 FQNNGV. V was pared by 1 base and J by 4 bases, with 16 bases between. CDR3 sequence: CASSLVFGGTGETQYF. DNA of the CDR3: TGTGCCAGCAGCTTAGTTTTCGGCGGGACGGGAGAGACCCAGTACTTC. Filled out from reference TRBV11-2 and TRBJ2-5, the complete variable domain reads EAGVAQSPRYKIIEKRQSVAFWCNPISGHATLYWYQQILGQGPKLLIQFQNNGVVDDSQLPKDRFSAERLKGVDSTLKIQPAKLEDSAVYLCASSLVFGGTGETQYFGPGTRLLVL.

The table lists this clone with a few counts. This CDR3 reads CASSPGQGADSYEQYF. CDR3 nucleotide sequence: TGTGCCAGCAGCCCGGGACAGGGCGCCGACTCCTACGAGCAGTACTTC. The rearrangement uses TRBV11-3 and TRBJ2-7; 9 nucleotides align to TRBD1. Germline V CDR1 and CDR2: SGHNT, YENEEA. CDR3 length: 16 residues. The V segment lost 5 bases and the J segment 0 bases; nucleotides outside the gene matches: 8.